These 15 T cell receptor beta chains originate from one sample sequenced in a study of blood T cell repertoires in COVID-19. TCRdb's copy holds only in-frame clones and misses some; the assay was immunoSEQ multiplex PCR. The repertoire includes 250,000 to 350,000 clones, roughly 80% of them detected once, and about 1.5% sits in the top ten. Sequencing input: peripheral blood. Receptors were obtained from a human donor with COVID-19, enrolled during active disease. The donor label of this sample is uncertain.

V is TRBV27 and J is TRBJ2-7, with D perhaps matching TRBD2 (6 bases). Germline-derived CDR1 and CDR2 are MNHEY and SMNVEV (reference sequence). V dropped 0 bases and J dropped 0 bases, with 9 bases sitting between them. CDR3 length equals 15 residues. The CDR3 is CASSLSGGGSYEQYF. In DNA form, the CDR3 reads TGTGCCAGCAGTTTATCCGGGGGTGGCTCCTACGAGCAGTACTTC.

The chain combines TRBV5-1 with TRBJ1-1; tentative D call: TRBD1 (6 bases). The CDR3 loop spans 14 amino acids. V was clipped by 1 base and J by 5 bases, with 12 bases between them. Germline V gene data show CDR1 as SGHRS and CDR2 as YFSETQ. DNA for the CDR3: TGCGCCAGCAGCTTGTTGGCAGGGGAGACTGAAGCTTTCTTT. Protein: CASSLLAGETEAFF.

V is TRBV19 and J is TRBJ2-1; D may be TRBD2 (6 bases). Deletions cut 3 bases from V and 3 bases from J, with 12 bases between. The CDR3 covers 15 residues. Per the germline V gene, CDR1 is LNHDA and CDR2 is SQIVND (reference sequence). The CDR3 sequence is CASSIRLASYNEQFF. The CDR3 DNA reads TGTGCCAGTAGTATTCGGCTAGCGAGCTACAATGAGCAGTTCTTC.

The chain links TRBV30 to TRBJ1-2; no clear D. This CDR3 has 12 amino acids. Trimming left V 5 bases short and J 0 bases short, with 7 bases between. Germline V gene sequence: CDR1 GTSNPN, CDR2 SVGIG (reference sequence). The CDR3 protein is CAWGGTNYGYTF. In DNA form, the CDR3 reads TGTGCCTGGGGAGGTACTAACTATGGCTACACCTTC.

The chain joins TRBV19 to TRBJ1-3; D unresolved. Germline V gene data show CDR1 as LNHDA and CDR2 as SQIVND (reference sequence). V was pared by 8 bases and J by 0 bases, with 14 bases between. There are 15 residues in the CDR3. This chain's CDR3 is CASRSSEPSGNTIYF. The CDR3 coding sequence is TGTGCCAGTCGGAGTAGCGAACCCTCTGGAAACACCATATATTTT.

This rearrangement joins TRBV7-2 to TRBJ2-2; D gene unclear. This CDR3 spans 15 amino acids. Trimming removed 0 bases at V and 8 bases at J, with 13 bases between. Germline V gene data show CDR1 as SGHTA and CDR2 as FQGNSA. CDR3: CASSLAVAATGELFF. The CDR3 coding sequence is TGTGCCAGCAGCTTAGCCGTAGCCGCGACGGGGGAGCTGTTTTTT.

The CDR3 DNA follows: TGTGCCAGTCGGACTAGCGGGAGGTCCGGGGAGCTGTTTTTT. Translation gives CASRTSGRSGELFF. The chain combines TRBV19 with TRBJ2-2, with 14 bases matching TRBD2. The germline V gene encodes CDR1 LNHDA and CDR2 SQIVND (reference sequence). V lost 8 bases to trimming and J lost 6 bases; unmatched junction nucleotides: 2. The CDR3 consists of 14 residues.

This chain uses TRBV18 with TRBJ2-1; TRBD1 matches at 9 bases. The CDR3 sequence is 17 residues long. The germline V gene encodes CDR1 KGHSH and CDR2 LQKENI. Unmatched junction bases numbered 10, after V lost 3 bases and J lost 4 bases. The CDR3 region has the DNA TGTGCCAGCTCACCGAACCTATCAGGACAGGGGTACAATGAGCAGTTCTTC. Its protein product is CASSPNLSGQGYNEQFF.

This clone was seen only once. J is TRBJ2-1 and V is TRBV28, with 12 bases that match TRBD2. Germline lookup yields CDR1 MDHEN and CDR2 SYDVKM. Unmatched junction bases numbered 7, after V lost 5 bases and J lost 8 bases. The length of the CDR3 is 15 residues. CDR3 region: CASSPGTSGPHEQFF. Written as DNA, the CDR3 is TGTGCCAGCAGTCCCGGGACTAGCGGGCCACATGAGCAGTTCTTC.

This chain joins TRBV27 and TRBJ2-2; 13 bases are shared with TRBD2. The CDR3 sequence is 18 residues long. The junction had 11 bases not matched to a gene; V was cut back by 5 bases and J by 5 bases. Per the germline V gene, CDR1 is MNHEY and CDR2 is SMNVEV (reference sequence). CDR3 sequence: CASSRRGLAGWGTGELFF. Here the CDR3 DNA reads TGTGCCAGCAGTCGACGGGGACTAGCGGGGTGGGGGACCGGGGAGCTGTTTTTT.

The chain has TRBV2 and TRBJ2-5; 7 bases are shared with TRBD2. After removal of 4 bases from V and 1 base from J, the junction contained 12 bases not matched to a gene. The CDR3 is 17 residues long. Germline V lookup: CDR1 SNHLY, CDR2 FYNNEI. The CDR3 bases are TGTGCCAGCAGTGGGGGAGGGCCGGACATACCCCAAGAGACCCAGTACTTC. It codes for CASSGGGPDIPQETQYF.

This clone was recorded only once. J is TRBJ2-1 and V is TRBV21-1; TRBD2, the table's D call, was not compared with the DNA. TRBV21-1 constitutes a pseudogene. The CDR3 extends over 21 amino acids. The CDR3 sequence is CASRRKHLLGGRGRSYNEQFF. The CDR3 region has the DNA TGTGCCAGCCGACGGAAACACCTATTGGGCGGGAGGGGTCGTTCCTACAATGAGCAGTTCTTC.

The chain uses TRBV12-3 or TRBV12-4 and TRBJ1-6; perhaps TRBD1 as D (5 bases). Trimming left V 10 bases short and J 7 bases short, with 11 bases between. CDR3 length equals 12 residues. CDR3 coding DNA: TGTGCCATTGGACGGGGGAATTCACCCCTCCACTTT. This gives the protein CAIGRGNSPLHF.

This clone showed up just a few times. This sequence joins TRBV7-3 and TRBJ2-5; maybe TRBD1 (6 bases). The CDR3 length is 15 residues. Germline V CDR1 and CDR2: SGHTA, FQGTGA. Trimming removed 5 bases from V and 2 bases from J, with 15 bases in between. CDR3 in amino acids: CASSPQGGEQETQYF. The CDR3, as DNA: TGTGCCAGCAGCCCCCAAGGGGGAGAACAAGAGACCCAGTACTTC.

The CDR3 nucleotides are TGTGCTAGTGGTTTCCAGGGGGCGGCCCACACTGAAGCTTTCTTT. This codes for CASGFQGAAHTEAFF. The gene calls are TRBV12-5 and TRBJ1-1, with 8 bases identical to TRBD1. V was pared by 3 bases and J by 3 bases, with 6 bases of the junction left unmatched. This CDR3 region has 15 residues. Per the germline V gene, CDR1 is LGHNT and CDR2 is FRNRAP.